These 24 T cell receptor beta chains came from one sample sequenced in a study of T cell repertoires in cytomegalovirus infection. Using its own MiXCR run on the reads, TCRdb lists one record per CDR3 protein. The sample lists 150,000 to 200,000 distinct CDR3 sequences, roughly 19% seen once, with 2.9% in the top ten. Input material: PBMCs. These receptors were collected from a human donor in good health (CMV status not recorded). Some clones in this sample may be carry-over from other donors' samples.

CDR3 coding DNA: TGCAGCGTTGACAGGGTCCAGGGTGAGCAGTTCTTC. Protein sequence: CSVDRVQGEQFF. The genes are TRBV29-1 and TRBJ2-1; D might be TRBD1 (5 bases). CDR3 length equals 12 residues. With 3 bases removed from V and 9 bases from J, the gap between germline ends came to 12 bases. Looked up from germline, CDR1 is SQVTM and CDR2 is ANQGSEA.

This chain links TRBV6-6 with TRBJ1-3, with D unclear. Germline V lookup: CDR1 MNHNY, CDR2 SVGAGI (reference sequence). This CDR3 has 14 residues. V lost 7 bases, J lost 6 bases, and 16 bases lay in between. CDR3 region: CASTGVRAENTIYF. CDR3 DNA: TGTGCCAGCACCGGGGTTCGGGCGGAAAACACCATATATTTT.

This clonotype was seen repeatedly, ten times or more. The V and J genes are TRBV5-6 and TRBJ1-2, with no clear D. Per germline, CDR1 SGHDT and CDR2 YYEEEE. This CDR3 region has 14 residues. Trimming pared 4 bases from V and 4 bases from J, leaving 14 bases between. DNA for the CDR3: TGTGCCAGCAGCCCGGATAGCCGCGGCTATGGCTACACCTTC. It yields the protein CASSPDSRGYGYTF.

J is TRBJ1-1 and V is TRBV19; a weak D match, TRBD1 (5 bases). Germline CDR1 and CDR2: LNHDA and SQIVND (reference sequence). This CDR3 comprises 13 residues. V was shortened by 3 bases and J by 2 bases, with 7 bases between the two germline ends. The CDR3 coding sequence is TGTGCCAGTAGTATCGGGGGAAACACTGAAGCTTTCTTT. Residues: CASSIGGNTEAFF.

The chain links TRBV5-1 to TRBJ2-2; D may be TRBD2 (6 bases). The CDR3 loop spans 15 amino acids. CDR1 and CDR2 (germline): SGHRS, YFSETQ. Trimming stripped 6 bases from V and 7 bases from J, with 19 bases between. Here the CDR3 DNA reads TGCGCCAGCAACTCCGGGAGCAGATGGTACGGGGAGCTGTTTTTT. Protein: CASNSGSRWYGELFF.

The CDR3 is CSVDTKGGEPQHF. The CDR3 coding sequence is TGCAGCGTTGATACGAAGGGAGGGGAGCCCCAGCATTTT. V usage is TRBV29-1 and J usage is TRBJ1-5, with a weak D call TRBD1 (5 bases). The germline V gene has CDR1 SQVTM and CDR2 ANQGSEA. CDR3 length: 13 amino acids. V shed 3 bases and J shed 8 bases, with 14 bases lying between them.

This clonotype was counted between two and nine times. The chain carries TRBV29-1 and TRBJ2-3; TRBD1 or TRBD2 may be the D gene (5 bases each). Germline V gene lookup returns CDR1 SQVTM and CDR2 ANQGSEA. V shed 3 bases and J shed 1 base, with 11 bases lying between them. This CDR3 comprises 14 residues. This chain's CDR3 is CSVEWGIGTDTQYF. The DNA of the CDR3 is TGCAGCGTTGAGTGGGGGATCGGCACAGATACGCAGTATTTT.

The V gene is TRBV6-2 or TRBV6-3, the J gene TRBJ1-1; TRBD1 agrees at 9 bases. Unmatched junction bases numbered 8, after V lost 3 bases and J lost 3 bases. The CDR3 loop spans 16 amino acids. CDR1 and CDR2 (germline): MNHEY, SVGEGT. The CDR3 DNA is TGTGCCAGCAGTTATGATTTGGACAGGGGCGACACTGAAGCTTTCTTT. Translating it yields CASSYDLDRGDTEAFF.

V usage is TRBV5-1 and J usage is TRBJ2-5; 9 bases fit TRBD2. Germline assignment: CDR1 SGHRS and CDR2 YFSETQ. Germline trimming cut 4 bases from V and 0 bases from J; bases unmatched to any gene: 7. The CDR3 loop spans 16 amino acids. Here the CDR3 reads CASSPGLAGHQETQYF. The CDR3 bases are TGCGCCAGCAGCCCGGGACTAGCCGGACACCAAGAGACCCAGTACTTC. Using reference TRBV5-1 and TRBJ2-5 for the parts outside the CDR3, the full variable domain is KAGVTQTPRYLIKTRGQQVTLSCSPISGHRSVSWYQQTPGQGLQFLFEYFSETQRNKGNFPGRFSGRQFSNSRSEMNVSTLELGDSALYLCASSPGLAGHQETQYFGPGTRLLVL.

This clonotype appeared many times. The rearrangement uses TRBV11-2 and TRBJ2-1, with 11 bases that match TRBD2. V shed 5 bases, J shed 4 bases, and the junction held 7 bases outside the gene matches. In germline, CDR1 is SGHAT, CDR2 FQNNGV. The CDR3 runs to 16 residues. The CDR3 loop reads CASSPRLAGLYNEQFF. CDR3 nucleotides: TGTGCCAGCAGCCCACGACTAGCGGGACTGTACAATGAGCAGTTCTTC.

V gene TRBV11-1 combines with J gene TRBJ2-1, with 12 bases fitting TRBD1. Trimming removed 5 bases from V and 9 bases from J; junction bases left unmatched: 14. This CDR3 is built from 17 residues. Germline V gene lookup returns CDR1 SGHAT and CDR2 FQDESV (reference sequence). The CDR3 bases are TGTGCCAGCAGCCGCCCGGGACAGGGGGCTTTGTTAGGTGAGCAGTTCTTC. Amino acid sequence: CASSRPGQGALLGEQFF.

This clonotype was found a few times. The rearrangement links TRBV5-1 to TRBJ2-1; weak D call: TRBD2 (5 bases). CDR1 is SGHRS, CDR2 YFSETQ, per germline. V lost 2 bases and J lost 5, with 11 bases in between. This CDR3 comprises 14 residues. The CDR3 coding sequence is TGCGCCAGCAGCTTCCCCGGGATTGACAATGAGCAGTTCTTC. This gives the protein CASSFPGIDNEQFF.

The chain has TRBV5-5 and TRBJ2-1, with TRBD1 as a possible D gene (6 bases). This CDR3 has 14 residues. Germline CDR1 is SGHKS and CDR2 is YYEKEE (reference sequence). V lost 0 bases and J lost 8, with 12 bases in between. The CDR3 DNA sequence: TGTGCCAGCAGCTTGGAACAGGGCAGGGATGAGCAGTTCTTC. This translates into CASSLEQGRDEQFF.

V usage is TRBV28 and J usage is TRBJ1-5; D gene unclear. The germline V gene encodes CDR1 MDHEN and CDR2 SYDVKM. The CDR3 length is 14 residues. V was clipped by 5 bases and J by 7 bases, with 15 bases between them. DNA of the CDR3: TGTGCCAGCAGTCCACAGAGCCCAACGCAGCCCCAGCATTTT. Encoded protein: CASSPQSPTQPQHF.

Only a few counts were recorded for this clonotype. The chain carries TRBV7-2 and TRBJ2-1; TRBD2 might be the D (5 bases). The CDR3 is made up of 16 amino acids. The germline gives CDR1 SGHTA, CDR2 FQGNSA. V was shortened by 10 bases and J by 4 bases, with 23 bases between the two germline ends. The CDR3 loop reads CATPRDAGGLYNEQFF. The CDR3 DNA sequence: TGTGCCACCCCGAGGGATGCGGGCGGCCTTTACAATGAGCAGTTCTTC. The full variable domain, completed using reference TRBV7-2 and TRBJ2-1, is GAGVSQSPSNKVTEKGKDVELRCDPISGHTALYWYRQSLGQGLEFLIYFQGNSAPDKSGLPSDRFSAERTGGSVSTLTIQRTQQEDSAVYLCATPRDAGGLYNEQFFGPGTRLTVL.

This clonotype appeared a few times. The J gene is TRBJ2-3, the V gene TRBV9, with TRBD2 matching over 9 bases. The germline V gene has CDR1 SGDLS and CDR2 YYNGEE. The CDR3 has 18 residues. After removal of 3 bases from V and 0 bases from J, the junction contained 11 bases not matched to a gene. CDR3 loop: CASSDGLAGWSSTDTQYF. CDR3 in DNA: TGTGCCAGCAGCGACGGGCTAGCGGGATGGTCTAGCACAGATACGCAGTATTTT.

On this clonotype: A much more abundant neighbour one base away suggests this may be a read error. The CDR3, as DNA: TGTGCCAGCAGCTTACCTAGGAGGGGGGACACTGCAGCTTTCTTT. Its translation is CASSLPRRGDTAAFF. This chain joins TRBV7-8 and TRBJ1-1, with a tentative D call TRBD1 (6 bases). Per the germline V gene, CDR1 is SGHVS and CDR2 is FQNEAQ. The CDR3 extends over 15 amino acids.

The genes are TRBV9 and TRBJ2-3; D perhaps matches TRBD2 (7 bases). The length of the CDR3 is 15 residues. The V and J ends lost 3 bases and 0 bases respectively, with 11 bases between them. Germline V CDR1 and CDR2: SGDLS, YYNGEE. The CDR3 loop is CASSDRGASTDTQYF. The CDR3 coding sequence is TGTGCCAGCAGCGACCGGGGGGCTAGCACAGATACGCAGTATTTT.

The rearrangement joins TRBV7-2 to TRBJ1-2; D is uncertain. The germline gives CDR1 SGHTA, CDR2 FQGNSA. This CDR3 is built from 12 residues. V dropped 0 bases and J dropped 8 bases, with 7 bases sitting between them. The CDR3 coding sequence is TGTGCCAGCAGCTTAGCCGGTGTGGGCTACACCTTC. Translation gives CASSLAGVGYTF.

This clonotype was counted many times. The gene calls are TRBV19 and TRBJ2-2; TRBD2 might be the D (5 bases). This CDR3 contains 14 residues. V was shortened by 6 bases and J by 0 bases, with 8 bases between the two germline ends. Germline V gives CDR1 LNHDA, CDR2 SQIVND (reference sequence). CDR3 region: CASRSGANTGELFF. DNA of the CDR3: TGTGCCAGTAGGAGCGGAGCGAACACCGGGGAGCTGTTTTTT.

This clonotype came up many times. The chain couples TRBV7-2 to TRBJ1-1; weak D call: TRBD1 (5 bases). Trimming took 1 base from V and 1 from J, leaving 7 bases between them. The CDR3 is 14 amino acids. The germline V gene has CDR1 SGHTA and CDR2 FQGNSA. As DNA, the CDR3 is TGTGCCAGCAGCTTAGTCGGGGCGAACACTGAAGCTTTCTTT. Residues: CASSLVGANTEAFF.

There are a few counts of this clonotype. The CDR3 nucleotides are TGTGCCAGCAGCGGGGACCGTACAGATACGCAGTATTTT. As protein: CASSGDRTDTQYF. The V and J genes are TRBV6-5 and TRBJ2-3, with D possibly being TRBD1 or TRBD2 (5 bases each). This CDR3 has 13 amino acids. The V gene lost 6 bases and the J gene lost 3 bases, with 10 bases spanning the gap. Germline V gene sequence: CDR1 MNHEY, CDR2 SVGAGI.

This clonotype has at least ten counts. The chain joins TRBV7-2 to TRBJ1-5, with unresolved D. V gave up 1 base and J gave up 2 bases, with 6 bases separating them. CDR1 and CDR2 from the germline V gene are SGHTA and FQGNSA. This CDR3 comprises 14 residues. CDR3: CASSLGKGNQPQHF. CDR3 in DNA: TGTGCCAGCAGCTTAGGAAAAGGCAATCAGCCCCAGCATTTT.

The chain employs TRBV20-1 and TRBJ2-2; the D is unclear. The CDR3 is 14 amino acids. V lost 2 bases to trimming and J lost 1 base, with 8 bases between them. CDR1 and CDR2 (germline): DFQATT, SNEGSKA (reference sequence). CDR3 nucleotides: TGCAGTGCTAGACTCAGCTTGAACACCGGGGAGCTGTTTTTT. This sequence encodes CSARLSLNTGELFF.